Listed below are T cell receptor beta chains from one sample, sequenced in a study of blood T cell repertoires in COVID-19. Repertoires were generated with immunoSEQ multiplex PCR, while TCRdb's copy carries only in-frame clones and drops some. Counted here are 270,000 or so clones, more than 70% occurring once; the ten biggest clones make up roughly 3.1%. The sample taken for sequencing was peripheral blood. The origin of the receptors is a woman under 30 with acute or convalescent COVID-19. Both conserved end residues are part of each CDR3.

v_gene	j_gene	CDR3aa
TRBV28	TRBJ2-1	CASSSGRETTYNEQFF
TRBV9	TRBJ2-1	CASSVNPIAGLDNEQFF
TRBV11-3	TRBJ1-5	CASSPLLQHF
TRBV10-2	TRBJ1-1	CASSVYRGANTEAFF
TRBV11-2	TRBJ2-1	CASSLWRGQDPNEQFF
TRBV6-2/TRBV6-3	TRBJ1-5	CASSHEFQPQHF
TRBV5-1	TRBJ2-2	CASSLGTANTGELFF
TRBV7-3	TRBJ2-7	CASSLTRLAGAYEQYF
TRBV7-2	TRBJ2-5	CASSYRVQETQYF
TRBV3-1/TRBV3-2	TRBJ2-1	CASSQGTPNEQFF
TRBV28	TRBJ1-2	CASSFQGQRYGYTF
TRBV5-1	TRBJ2-7	CASSSGTGARYEQYF
TRBV5-1	TRBJ1-1	CASRLGSGTEAFF
TRBV5-6	TRBJ2-7	CASSPGGGQGPEQYF
TRBV7-2	TRBJ2-1	CASSPPGTSDFGEQFF
TRBV7-3	TRBJ2-2	CASSQSGTSVSGELFF
TRBV9	TRBJ2-2	CASSATSGRAGELFF
TRBV9	TRBJ1-3	CASSVQGNTIYF
TRBV14	TRBJ2-7	CASSQDVGGASYEQYF
TRBV9	TRBJ1-5	CASSVEAGINQPQHF
TRBV28	TRBJ2-1	CASSLISGSSYNEQFF
TRBV5-8	TRBJ2-3	CASSLGGQRTDTQYF
TRBV3-1/TRBV3-2	TRBJ2-5	CASSPRLAGGPPQETQYF
TRBV3-1/TRBV3-2	TRBJ2-7	CASSQEGLAGGPFSYEQYF
TRBV2	TRBJ2-1	CASRGQATYNEQFF
TRBV7-9	TRBJ1-2	CAIQGVGYGYTF
TRBV18	TRBJ2-1	CASSPRTSGYNEQFF
TRBV19	TRBJ2-2	CASSITSGSFPGELFF
TRBV6-2/TRBV6-3	TRBJ1-5	CASSLTGGYQPQHF
TRBV27	TRBJ2-7	CASRPGTGAYEQYF
TRBV18	TRBJ1-5	CASSTQGVSNQPQHF
TRBV12-3/TRBV12-4	TRBJ2-2	CASRPSSTGELFF
TRBV6-5	TRBJ1-3	CASRPDRGSGNTIYF
TRBV30	TRBJ2-7	CAWSMGQTYEQYF
TRBV5-5	TRBJ1-1	CASSEKQGVGTEAFF
TRBV7-9	TRBJ1-1	CASSPLRLNTEAFF
TRBV28	TRBJ2-2	CASSSPGTSGSFIGELFF
TRBV7-9	TRBJ1-3	CASSETLEGLSSGNTIYF
TRBV9	TRBJ1-2	CASSALSGGDYGYTF
TRBV4-3	TRBJ2-2	CASSQDLAGVAGELFF
TRBV11-2	TRBJ2-1	CASSLAGLAGLYEQFF
TRBV7-2	TRBJ2-7	CASSLGWAQEQYF
TRBV28	TRBJ2-7	CASSLGGYEQYF
TRBV19	TRBJ2-4	CASTQRGQGANIQYF
TRBV12-3/TRBV12-4	TRBJ2-5	CASSPRQETQYF
TRBV27	TRBJ2-7	CASSLVGSTSYEQYF
TRBV30	TRBJ2-7	CACIRTGPLEQYF
TRBV5-6	TRBJ1-2	CASSPVPGQGSYNYGYTF
TRBV27	TRBJ2-3	CASSQTGFSTSGPGPDTQYF
TRBV20-1	TRBJ1-1	CSASYRGMNTEAFF
TRBV6-5	TRBJ1-5	CASSQIQGANQPQHF